Following are 14 T cell receptor beta chains from one sample sequenced in a study of T-cell reconstitution after alpha-beta-depleted transplantation in children. Using unique molecular identifiers, the investigators prepared the TCRbeta library. MiXCR, applied by TCRdb to the PCR reads, yields one record per CDR3 protein. The sample carries approximately 390,000 distinct CDR3 sequences, about a tenth recorded once. The sequencing used PBMCs from the stem cell graft donor, collected from the stem cell graft. These receptors all come from a human donor who donated a stem cell graft to a child with acute myeloid leukemia.

The table lists this clonotype with a few counts. The CDR3 DNA reads TGTGCCAGCAGCTTAGATTGGCAAGAGACCCAGTACTTC. Protein: CASSLDWQETQYF. The gene calls are TRBV7-2 and TRBJ2-5; D remains ambiguous. V lost 1 base, J lost 2 bases, and 5 bases lay in between. The CDR3 contains 13 residues. Germline CDR1 reads SGHTA; CDR2 reads FQGNSA.

Ten or more counts support this clonotype. The chain is built from TRBV19 and TRBJ1-4; TRBD1 agrees at 9 bases. Germline V gene lookup returns CDR1 LNHDA and CDR2 SQIVND (reference sequence). This CDR3 region has 15 residues. J lost 5 bases, V lost 6 bases, and 7 bases had no gene match. CDR3 sequence (DNA): TGTGCCAGTAGAGCCGACAGGGGGAGAAATGAAAAACTGTTTTTT. Its protein product is CASRADRGRNEKLFF.

The chain links TRBV6-2 or TRBV6-3 to TRBJ2-3; D is perhaps TRBD2 (5 bases). This CDR3 region has 15 residues. The germline V gene encodes CDR1 MNHEY and CDR2 SVGEGT. Trimming cost V 2 bases and J 4 bases, with 13 bases left between them. The CDR3 region is CASSYPTSLADTQYF. The CDR3 DNA sequence: TGTGCCAGCAGTTACCCCACTAGTTTGGCAGATACGCAGTATTTT.

This clonotype was seen more than once but under ten times. The V and J genes are TRBV7-9 and TRBJ2-3; D not resolved. Per the germline V gene, CDR1 is SEHNR and CDR2 is FQNEAQ (reference sequence). This CDR3 is built from 14 residues. Trimming took 5 bases from V and 4 from J, leaving 13 bases between them. The CDR3, as DNA: TGTGCCAGCAGCCTAAGTGGTTTTTCAGATACGCAGTATTTT. Translated, it gives CASSLSGFSDTQYF. The full variable domain, with the rest looked up from reference TRBV7-9 and TRBJ2-3, is DTGVSQNPRHKITKRGQNVTFRCDPISEHNRLYWYRQTLGQGPEFLTYFQNEAQLEKSRLLSDRFSAERPKGSFSTLEIQRTEQGDSAMYLCASSLSGFSDTQYFGPGTRLTVL.

The chain uses TRBV5-1 and TRBJ2-1; possibly TRBD1 for D (6 bases). The CDR3 runs to 13 residues. The germline V gene has CDR1 SGHRS and CDR2 YFSETQ. V was shortened by 7 bases and J by 5 bases, with 13 bases between the two germline ends. The CDR3 here is CASGRDTHNEQFF. Written as DNA, the CDR3 is TGCGCCAGCGGCCGGGACACCCACAATGAGCAGTTCTTC.

The chain couples TRBV27 to TRBJ2-5; perhaps TRBD2 as D (5 bases). V lost 5 bases, J lost 5 bases, and 15 bases lay in between. CDR1 is MNHEY, CDR2 SMNVEV, per germline (reference sequence). The CDR3 totals 14 residues. The DNA of the CDR3 is TGTGCCAGCAGTCCCCTATACGGGGATGAGACCCAGTACTTC. It translates to CASSPLYGDETQYF.

This chain uses TRBV12-3 or TRBV12-4 with TRBJ2-3; no definite D call. This CDR3 comprises 13 residues. V gave up 7 bases and J gave up 6 bases, with 14 bases separating them. In DNA, the CDR3 is TGTGCCAGCAAGTTGCACCTCCGGGATACGCAGTATTTT. Its protein product is CASKLHLRDTQYF.

This clonotype was seen a handful of times. This chain links TRBV6-1 with TRBJ2-1, with 8 positions matching TRBD2. Germline assignment: CDR1 MNHNS and CDR2 SASEGT. Losses at the gene ends were 7 bases for V and 3 bases for J; bases not matched to a gene: 11. This CDR3 has 16 amino acids. The CDR3: CASTRGRLAGYNEQFF. In DNA form, the CDR3 reads TGTGCCAGCACACGGGGTCGTCTAGCGGGCTACAATGAGCAGTTCTTC.

This clonotype was seen a few times. The chain couples TRBV6-5 to TRBJ2-3; D gene ambiguous. Germline V gives CDR1 MNHEY, CDR2 SVGAGI. The V end was cut by 2 bases, the J end by 6 bases, with 15 bases between. The length of the CDR3 is 15 residues. The CDR3 nucleotides are TGTGCCAGCAGTTACCAAGGTCTAGAGGTCGATACGCAGTATTTT. This encodes CASSYQGLEVDTQYF.

This clonotype was detected only a few times. The chain carries TRBV7-8 and TRBJ2-5; tentative D call: TRBD1 (5 bases). This CDR3 comprises 15 residues. V gave up 4 bases and J gave up 3 bases, with 15 bases separating them. The germline CDR1 and CDR2 sequences are SGHVS and FQNEAQ. CDR3 amino acids: CASSSRGRLKETQYF. The CDR3 DNA follows: TGTGCCAGCAGCTCAAGGGGCCGACTGAAAGAGACCCAGTACTTC. The full variable domain, with the rest looked up from reference TRBV7-8 and TRBJ2-5, is GAGVSQSPRYKVAKRGQDVALRCDPISGHVSLFWYQQALGQGPEFLTYFQNEAQLDKSGLPSDRFFAERPEGSVSTLKIQRTQQEDSAVYLCASSSRGRLKETQYFGPGTRLLVL.

This clonotype was observed a handful of times. The chain links TRBV7-9 to TRBJ1-6; the D is unclear. CDR1 SEHNR and CDR2 FQNEAQ come from the germline V gene (reference sequence). V shed 3 bases and J shed 7 bases, with 7 bases lying between them. This CDR3 spans 13 amino acids. The DNA for the CDR3 is TGTGCCAGCAGCTTGTGGGAGAATTCACCCCTCCACTTT. Its protein is CASSLWENSPLHF.

This clonotype was picked up many times. This chain uses TRBV7-2 with TRBJ2-3; D is unresolved. With 3 bases removed from V and 0 bases from J, the gap between germline ends came to 7 bases. Looked up from germline, CDR1 is SGHTA and CDR2 is FQGNSA. The CDR3 totals 14 residues. The CDR3 here is CASSLSISTDTQYF. The CDR3 region has the DNA TGTGCCAGCAGCTTGAGCATTAGCACAGATACGCAGTATTTT.

This clonotype occurred many times. V and J are TRBV29-1 and TRBJ2-2, with TRBD1 as a possible D gene (6 bases). This CDR3 has 14 residues. Per germline, CDR1 SQVTM and CDR2 ANQGSEA. V was pared by 7 bases and J by 1 base, with 13 bases between. The CDR3 region is CSASGHLNTGELFF. For the CDR3, the DNA is TGCAGCGCGTCGGGACACCTGAACACCGGGGAGCTGTTTTTT.

This clonotype was recorded at least ten times. V usage is TRBV7-9 and J usage is TRBJ2-1; 13 bases line up with TRBD2. Germline values: CDR1 SEHNR, CDR2 FQNEAQ (reference sequence). With 4 bases clipped from V and 12 bases from J, the junction kept 6 bases outside the gene matches. The CDR3 is 14 amino acids. CDR3 protein: CASSSTGTSGTQFF. CDR3 DNA: TGTGCCAGCAGCTCGACCGGGACTAGCGGGACGCAGTTCTTC.